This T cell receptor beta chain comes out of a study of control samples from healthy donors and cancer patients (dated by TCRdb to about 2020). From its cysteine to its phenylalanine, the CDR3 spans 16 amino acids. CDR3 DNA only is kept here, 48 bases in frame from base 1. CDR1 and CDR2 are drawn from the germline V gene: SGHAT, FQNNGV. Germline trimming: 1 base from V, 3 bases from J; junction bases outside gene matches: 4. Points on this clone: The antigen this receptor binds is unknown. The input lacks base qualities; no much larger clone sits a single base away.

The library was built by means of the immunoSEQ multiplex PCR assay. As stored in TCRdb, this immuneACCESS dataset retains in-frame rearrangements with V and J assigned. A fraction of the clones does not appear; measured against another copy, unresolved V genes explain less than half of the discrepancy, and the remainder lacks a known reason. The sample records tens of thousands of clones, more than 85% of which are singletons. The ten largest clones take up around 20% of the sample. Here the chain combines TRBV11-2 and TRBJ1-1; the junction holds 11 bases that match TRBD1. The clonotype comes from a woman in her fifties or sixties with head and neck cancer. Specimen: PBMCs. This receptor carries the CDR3 CASSLVWTGGHTEAFF. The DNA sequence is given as TGTGCCAGCAGCTTAGTTTGGACAGGGGGCCACACTGAAGCTTTCTTT.